This passage covers 8 T cell receptor beta chains from one sample sequenced in a study of control samples from healthy donors and cancer patients. The repertoire was sequenced with immunoSEQ multiplex PCR; TCRdb's copy has only in-frame clones and lacks some. Among about 22,000 clones listed, about 80% were seen once. Material for sequencing was PBMCs. The receptor set was obtained from a man in his sixties with head and neck cancer.

V usage is TRBV13 and J usage is TRBJ2-1; D not certain. Between the trimmed V and J ends, which lost 8 bases and 3 bases, there was a span of 5 bases. From germline, CDR1 is PRHDT and CDR2 FYEKMQ (reference sequence). This CDR3 is 11 amino acids long. CDR3 amino acids: CASSFYNEQFF. Here the CDR3 DNA reads TGTGCCAGCTCTTTCTACAATGAGCAGTTCTTC.

V is TRBV25-1 and J is TRBJ2-3; maybe TRBD1 (5 bases). Trimming cost V 5 bases and J 7 bases, with 13 bases left between them. The length of the CDR3 is 13 residues. Germline V gene data show CDR1 as MGHDK and CDR2 as SYGVNS. CDR3 in amino acids: CASSHPGHYTQYF. The DNA for the CDR3 is TGTGCCAGCAGTCACCCCGGACATTATACGCAGTATTTT.

V usage is TRBV28 and J usage is TRBJ2-7; D is unresolved. Trimming took 2 bases from V and 2 from J, leaving 7 bases between them. Germline V CDR1 and CDR2: MDHEN, SYDVKM. The length of the CDR3 is 13 residues. The CDR3 nucleotides read TGTGCCAGCAGTTTAGCTGATACCTACGAGCAGTACTTC. Protein product: CASSLADTYEQYF.

The CDR3 here is CASSLVTGGKETQYF. CDR3 coding DNA: TGTGCCAGCAGCTTAGTAACAGGGGGGAAGGAGACCCAGTACTTC. V and J are TRBV7-2 and TRBJ2-5; 8 nucleotides agree with TRBD1. V was pared by 1 base and J by 5 bases, with 6 bases of the junction left unmatched. The V gene's germline CDR1 is SGHTA and CDR2 FQGNSA. The CDR3 runs to 15 residues.

In its sample, this clone was seen once. The V and J genes are TRBV19 and TRBJ1-6; TRBD1 matches 8 bases. J was trimmed by 7 bases and V by 5 bases; bases with no gene match: 4. The length of the CDR3 is 14 residues. Germline lookup yields CDR1 LNHDA and CDR2 SQIVND (reference sequence). The DNA of the CDR3 is TGTGCCAGTAGTGACCGACAGGGGAATTCACCCCTCCACTTT. It yields the protein CASSDRQGNSPLHF.

This sequence joins TRBV5-1 and TRBJ1-1; no clear D gene. V lost 1 base to trimming and J lost 1 base, with 8 bases between them. Looked up from germline, CDR1 is SGHRS and CDR2 is YFSETQ. This CDR3 is 14 amino acids long. CDR3 coding DNA: TGCGCCAGCAGCTTGTATGCTGAGAACACTGAAGCTTTCTTT. Encoded protein: CASSLYAENTEAFF.

The chain joins TRBV20-1 to TRBJ2-7; the match to TRBD1 covers 8 bases. V shed 3 bases, J shed 3 bases, and the junction held 10 bases outside the gene matches. Germline V gives CDR1 DFQATT, CDR2 SNEGSKA (reference sequence). The length of the CDR3 is 15 residues. The CDR3 here is CSASPMQGAFYEQYF. The CDR3 DNA follows: TGCAGTGCTAGTCCTATGCAGGGGGCTTTCTACGAGCAGTACTTC.

This sequence joins TRBV3-1 (or the pseudogene TRBV3-2) and TRBJ2-1; TRBD2 matches 11 bases. The CDR3 covers 15 residues. Germline values: CDR1 LGHDT, CDR2 YNNKEL (reference sequence). Trimming took 4 bases from V and 10 from J; bases not matched to a gene: 9. The CDR3 DNA follows: TGTGCCAGCAGCCCACTAGCGGGAGATCCTTGGGAGCAGTTCTTC. This encodes CASSPLAGDPWEQFF.